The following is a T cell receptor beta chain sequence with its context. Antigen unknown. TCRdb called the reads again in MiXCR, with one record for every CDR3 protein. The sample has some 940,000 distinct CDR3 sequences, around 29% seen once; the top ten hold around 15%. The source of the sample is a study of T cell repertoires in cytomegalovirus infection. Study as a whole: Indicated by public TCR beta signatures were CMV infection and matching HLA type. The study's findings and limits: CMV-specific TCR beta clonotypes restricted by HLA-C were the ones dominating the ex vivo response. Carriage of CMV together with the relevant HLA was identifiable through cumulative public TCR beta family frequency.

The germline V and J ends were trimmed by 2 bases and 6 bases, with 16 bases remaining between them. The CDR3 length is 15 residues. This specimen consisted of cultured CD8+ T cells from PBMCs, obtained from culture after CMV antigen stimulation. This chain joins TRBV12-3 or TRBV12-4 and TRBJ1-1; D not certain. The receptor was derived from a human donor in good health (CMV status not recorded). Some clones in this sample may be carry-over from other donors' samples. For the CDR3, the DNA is TGTGCCAGCAGTTTATACACAAATATCGGAGCTGAAGCTTTCTTT. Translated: CASSLYTNIGAEAFF.